The T cell receptor beta chain under discussion was sequenced for a study of cytomegalovirus exposure and HLA in healthy donors. Notes on the study in general: Previously analyzed data showed that most TCR beta V segments were productive at a frequency of about 87% or about 30%. CMV antigen specificity of a few CMV-associated chains was confirmed in vitro. An analysis was carried out at a later point. It showed that HLA-associated TCR beta chains were more clonally expanded than equally common non-associated chains.

This PCR relied on a set of 60 Vbeta primers and 13 Jbeta primers. Libraries were prepared by immunoSEQ multiplex PCR; TCRdb keeps only in-frame clonotypes and omits some of them. Its table lists about 64,000 clones. The CDR3 contains 18 residues. V lost 0 bases and J 6 bases, leaving 21 bases between the germline ends. Germline V gene sequence: CDR1 MGHRA, CDR2 YSYEKL. Points on this clone: Its target is unknown.

This receptor was identified in a woman aged 18-29 years in good health and CMV-seronegative. The V gene is TRBV4-1, the J gene TRBJ1-5; perhaps TRBD1 as D (6 bases). The sequencing sample was made of PBMCs. The chain's CDR3 is CASSQEGHGGGAAQPQHF. As DNA, the CDR3 is TGCGCCAGCAGCCAAGAAGGCCACGGTGGGGGGGCCGCTCAGCCCCAGCATTTT.